Presented here are 13 T cell receptor beta chains from one specimen sequenced in a study of vaccination effects on CD4 cells after COVID-19. This table comes from immunoSEQ multiplex PCR, and its TCRdb copy is limited to in-frame clones, with some not included. The profile shows 57,000 or so clones, around three quarters of them singletons. Their recognized antigens are unknown. Pools of viral peptides were used by the ViraFEST assay to expand antigen-specific CD4+ T cells ahead of sequencing. Following a 10-day culture, CD4+ T cells were purified. Two-dose vaccination with either BNT162b2 or mRNA-1273 was given to the participants. The starting material was CD4+ T cells from PBMCs cultured with HCoV-229E spike peptides, obtained after COVID-19 vaccination. The receptors derive from a human donor who received a COVID-19 vaccine.

The rearrangement links TRBV7-3 to TRBJ2-3; the D is unclear. The germline V gene encodes CDR1 SGHTA and CDR2 FQGTGA. The V end lost 4 bases, the J end lost 6 bases, and 11 bases lay between the germline ends. The CDR3 length is 13 residues. The CDR3 DNA follows: TGTGCCAGCAGCTACACAGCTTATGATACGCAGTATTTT. Translation gives CASSYTAYDTQYF.

This chain links TRBV18 with TRBJ1-3; D not resolved. This CDR3 has 16 residues. V lost 3 bases and J lost 0, with 12 bases in between. Germline CDR1 reads KGHSH; CDR2 reads LQKENI. The CDR3 DNA is TGTGCCAGCTCACCGTCCCTCGTGGACTCTGGAAACACCATATATTTT. Protein: CASSPSLVDSGNTIYF. The full variable domain, with the rest looked up from reference TRBV18 and TRBJ1-3, is NAGVMQNPRHLVRRRGQEARLRCSPMKGHSHVYWYRQLPEEGLKFMVYLQKENIIDESGMPKERFSAEFPKEGPSILRIQQVVRGDSAAYFCASSPSLVDSGNTIYFGEGSWLTVV.

V and J are TRBV10-2 and TRBJ2-7; the match to TRBD1 covers 9 bases. CDR1 is WSHSY, CDR2 SAAADI, per germline. CDR3 length: 14 residues. With 5 bases clipped from V and 4 bases from J, the junction kept 6 bases outside the gene matches. In nucleotides, the CDR3 is TGCGCCAGCAGTCCGGGACAGGGTTTTTACGAGCAGTACGTC. Its protein product is CASSPGQGFYEQYV.

The rearrangement links TRBV4-1 to TRBJ2-3, with 10 positions matching TRBD2. Germline V gene lookup returns CDR1 MGHRA and CDR2 YSYEKL. The CDR3 consists of 18 residues. J was trimmed by 8 bases and V by 1 base; bases with no gene match: 15. This CDR3 reads CASSQGPSGAGGPGTQYF. CDR3 bases: TGCGCCAGCAGCCAAGGGCCGTCGGGAGCGGGGGGGCCTGGTACGCAGTATTTT.

The chain links TRBV6-1 to TRBJ1-4; 11 bases are shared with TRBD1. Germline CDR1 is MNHNS and CDR2 is SASEGT. There are 15 residues in the CDR3. The J segment lost 11 bases and the V segment lost 0 bases, leaving 5 bases of the junction unmatched. The CDR3 region has the DNA TGTGCCAGCAGTGAAGCTCCGGGACAGGGGGTCAAACTGTTTTTT. This encodes CASSEAPGQGVKLFF.

This chain joins TRBV6-6 and TRBJ2-7; D call uncertain. Germline CDR1 and CDR2: MNHNY and SVGAGI (reference sequence). CDR3 length: 16 amino acids. V was trimmed by 0 bases and J by 1 base, leaving 13 bases between them. The CDR3 spells CASSYSPGTLSYEQYV. Here the CDR3 DNA reads TGTGCCAGCAGTTACTCCCCCGGCACCCTGTCCTACGAGCAGTACGTC.

The chain recombines TRBV2 with TRBJ2-1; TRBD1 might be the D (6 bases). Germline CDR1 SNHLY, CDR2 FYNNEI. The CDR3 is 14 residues long. V dropped 10 bases and J dropped 3 bases, with 16 bases sitting between them. For the CDR3, the DNA is TGTGCCACCCGCTCCGGGACATTCTACAATGAGCAGTTCTTC. Encoded protein: CATRSGTFYNEQFF.

This chain uses TRBV2 with TRBJ1-4; D is perhaps TRBD1 (5 bases). V was cut by 5 bases and J by 8 bases, with 15 bases left in between. The CDR3 sequence is 14 residues long. Germline V gene data show CDR1 as SNHLY and CDR2 as FYNNEI. CDR3 nucleotide sequence: TGTGCCAGCAGTAAGGGGTTTCCTCGGGAAAAACTGTTTTTT. This gives the protein CASSKGFPREKLFF.

The chain carries TRBV9 and TRBJ2-1, with 11 bases fitting TRBD2. CDR1 is SGDLS and CDR2 is YYNGEE in the germline V gene. This CDR3 spans 14 amino acids. V was pared by 2 bases and J by 8 bases, with 3 bases of the junction left unmatched. The CDR3 sequence is CASSVGTSGHEQFF. CDR3 bases: TGTGCCAGCAGCGTGGGGACTAGCGGCCATGAGCAGTTCTTC. The full variable domain, with the rest looked up from reference TRBV9 and TRBJ2-1, is DSGVTQTPKHLITATGQRVTLRCSPRSGDLSVYWYQQSLDQGLQFLIQYYNGEERAKGNILERFSAQQFPDLHSELNLSSLELGDSALYFCASSVGTSGHEQFFGPGTRLTVL.

V is TRBV4-1 and J is TRBJ1-4, with 8 bases matching TRBD1. With V trimmed by 4 bases and J by 7 bases, 5 bases remained unmatched. CDR1 and CDR2 from the germline V gene are MGHRA and YSYEKL. The CDR3 loop spans 14 amino acids. The DNA for the CDR3 is TGCGCCAGCAGCCTTGGACAGGGCCCTGAAAAACTGTTTTTT. Amino acid sequence: CASSLGQGPEKLFF.

This clone was seen a handful of times. The chain couples TRBV4-3 to TRBJ1-2, with TRBD1 as a possible D gene (5 bases). Germline V gene data show CDR1 as LGHNA and CDR2 as YSLEER. The CDR3 contains 16 residues. Trimming removed 0 bases from V and 5 bases from J, with 16 bases in between. The CDR3 is CASSQDVSRAGYGYTF. CDR3 sequence (DNA): TGCGCCAGCAGCCAAGATGTTAGCAGGGCTGGATATGGCTACACCTTC.

A few counts support this clone. The genes are TRBV18 and TRBJ2-3; no firm D call. The CDR3 is 15 amino acids. V was clipped by 1 base and J by 1 base, with 9 bases between them. Germline V gives CDR1 KGHSH, CDR2 LQKENI. CDR3 DNA: TGTGCCAGCTCACCACATAATTCTGGCACAGATACGCAGTATTTT. As protein: CASSPHNSGTDTQYF.

This rearrangement joins TRBV6-5 to TRBJ1-3; weak D call: TRBD1 (5 bases). Germline assignment: CDR1 MNHEY and CDR2 SVGAGI. The CDR3 is 15 amino acids. The V gene lost 4 bases and the J gene lost 4 bases, with 14 bases spanning the gap. The CDR3: CASSSTGGVGNTIYF. The CDR3 DNA follows: TGTGCCAGCAGTTCCACTGGGGGAGTCGGAAACACCATATATTTT.